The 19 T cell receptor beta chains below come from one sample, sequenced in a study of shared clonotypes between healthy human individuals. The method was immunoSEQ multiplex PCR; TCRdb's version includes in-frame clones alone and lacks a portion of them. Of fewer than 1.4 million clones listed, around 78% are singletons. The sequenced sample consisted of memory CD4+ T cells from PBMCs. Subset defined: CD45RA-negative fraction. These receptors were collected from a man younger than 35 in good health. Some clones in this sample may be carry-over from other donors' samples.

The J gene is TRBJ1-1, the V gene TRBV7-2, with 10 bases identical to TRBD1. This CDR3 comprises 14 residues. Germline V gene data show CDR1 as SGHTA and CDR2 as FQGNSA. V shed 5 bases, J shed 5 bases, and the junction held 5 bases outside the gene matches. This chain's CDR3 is CASSPRQGATEAFF. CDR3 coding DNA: TGTGCCAGCAGCCCCCGACAGGGGGCGACTGAAGCTTTCTTT.

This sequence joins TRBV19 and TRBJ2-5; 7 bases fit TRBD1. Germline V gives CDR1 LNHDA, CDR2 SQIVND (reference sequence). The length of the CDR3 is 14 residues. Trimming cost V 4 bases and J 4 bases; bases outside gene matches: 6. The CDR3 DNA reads TGTGCCAGTAGTACCCGGGCAGGGGGAGAGACCCAGTACTTC. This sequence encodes CASSTRAGGETQYF.

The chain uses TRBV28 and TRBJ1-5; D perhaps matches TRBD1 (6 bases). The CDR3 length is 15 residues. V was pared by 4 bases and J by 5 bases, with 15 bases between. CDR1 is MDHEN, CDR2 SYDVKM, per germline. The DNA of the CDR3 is TGTGCCAGCAGTTCCGCACAGGGTTTTTATCAGCCCCAGCATTTT. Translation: CASSSAQGFYQPQHF. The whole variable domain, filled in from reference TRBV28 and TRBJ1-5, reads DVKVTQSSRYLVKRTGEKVFLECVQDMDHENMFWYRQDPGLGLRLIYFSYDVKMKEKGDIPEGYSVSREKKERFSLILESASTNQTSMYLCASSSAQGFYQPQHFGDGTRLSIL.

The CDR3 sequence is CASSLSGRVTYEQYF. The CDR3 nucleotides are TGTGCCAGCAGTTTAAGCGGGAGGGTAACCTACGAGCAGTACTTC. The V and J genes are TRBV28 and TRBJ2-7, with 10 bases matching TRBD2. There are 15 residues in the CDR3. CDR1 and CDR2 from the germline V gene are MDHEN and SYDVKM. The ends lost 2 bases at V and 2 bases at J; junction bases unmatched: 3.

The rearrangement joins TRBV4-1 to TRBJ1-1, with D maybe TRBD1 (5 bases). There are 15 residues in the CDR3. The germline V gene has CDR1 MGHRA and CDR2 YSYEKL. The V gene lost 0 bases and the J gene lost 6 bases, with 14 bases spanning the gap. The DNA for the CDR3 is TGCGCCAGCAGCCAAGAGGGCAGGGAGGCGGCTGAAGCTTTCTTT. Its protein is CASSQEGREAAEAFF.

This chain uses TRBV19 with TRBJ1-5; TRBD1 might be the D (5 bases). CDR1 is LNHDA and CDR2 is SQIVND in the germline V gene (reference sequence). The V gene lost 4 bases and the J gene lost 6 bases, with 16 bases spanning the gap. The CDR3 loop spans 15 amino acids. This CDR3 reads CASSKGVRTGQPQHF. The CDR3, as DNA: TGTGCCAGTAGTAAAGGGGTGAGGACGGGTCAGCCCCAGCATTTT. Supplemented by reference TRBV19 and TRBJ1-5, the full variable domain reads DGGITQSPKYLFRKEGQNVTLSCEQNLNHDAMYWYRQDPGQGLRLIYYSQIVNDFQKGDIAEGYSVSREKKESFPLTVTSAQKNPTAFYLCASSKGVRTGQPQHFGDGTRLSIL.

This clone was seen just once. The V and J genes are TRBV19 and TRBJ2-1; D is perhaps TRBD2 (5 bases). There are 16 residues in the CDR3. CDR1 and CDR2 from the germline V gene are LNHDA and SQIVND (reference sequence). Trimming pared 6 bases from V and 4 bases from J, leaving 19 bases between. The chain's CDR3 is CASRTGNARAYNEQFF. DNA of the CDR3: TGTGCCAGTAGGACCGGGAACGCGAGAGCATACAATGAGCAGTTCTTC.

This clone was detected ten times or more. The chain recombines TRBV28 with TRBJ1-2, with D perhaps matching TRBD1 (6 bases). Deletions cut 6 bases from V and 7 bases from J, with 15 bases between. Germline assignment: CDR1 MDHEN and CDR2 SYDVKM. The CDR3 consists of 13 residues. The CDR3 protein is CASRFRGLLGYTF. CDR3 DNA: TGTGCCAGCAGATTCCGGGGGCTTCTTGGCTACACCTTC.

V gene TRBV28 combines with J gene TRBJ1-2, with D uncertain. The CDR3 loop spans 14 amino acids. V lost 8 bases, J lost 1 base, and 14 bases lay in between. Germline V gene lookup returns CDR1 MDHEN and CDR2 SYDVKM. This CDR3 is CASGRPNFNYGYTF. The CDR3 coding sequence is TGTGCCAGCGGACGACCGAATTTTAACTATGGCTACACCTTC.

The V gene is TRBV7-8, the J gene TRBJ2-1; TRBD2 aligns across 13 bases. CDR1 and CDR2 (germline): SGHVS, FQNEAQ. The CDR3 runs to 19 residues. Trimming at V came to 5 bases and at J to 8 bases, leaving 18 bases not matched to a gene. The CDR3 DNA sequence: TGTGCCAGCAGCCAAGATGGGACTAGCGGGGCCCTGGGCACGGATGAGCAGTTCTTC. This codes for CASSQDGTSGALGTDEQFF.

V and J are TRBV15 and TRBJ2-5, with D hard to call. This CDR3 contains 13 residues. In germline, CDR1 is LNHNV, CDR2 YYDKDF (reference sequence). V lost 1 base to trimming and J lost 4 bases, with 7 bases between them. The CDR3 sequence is CATSRAARETQYF. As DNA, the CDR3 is TGTGCCACCAGCAGAGCAGCCCGAGAGACCCAGTACTTC.

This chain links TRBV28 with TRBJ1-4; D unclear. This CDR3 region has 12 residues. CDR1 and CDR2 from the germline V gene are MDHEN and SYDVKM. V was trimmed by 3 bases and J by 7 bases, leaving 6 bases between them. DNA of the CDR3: TGTGCCAGCAGTTTGAGGCGTGAAAAACTGTTTTTT. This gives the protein CASSLRREKLFF.

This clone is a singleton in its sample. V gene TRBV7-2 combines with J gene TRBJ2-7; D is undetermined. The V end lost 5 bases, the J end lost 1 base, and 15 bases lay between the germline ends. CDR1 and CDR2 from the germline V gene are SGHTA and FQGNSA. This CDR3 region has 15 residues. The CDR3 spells CASSPLTVSSYEQYF. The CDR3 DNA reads TGTGCCAGCAGCCCCCTAACGGTCTCTTCCTACGAGCAGTACTTC.

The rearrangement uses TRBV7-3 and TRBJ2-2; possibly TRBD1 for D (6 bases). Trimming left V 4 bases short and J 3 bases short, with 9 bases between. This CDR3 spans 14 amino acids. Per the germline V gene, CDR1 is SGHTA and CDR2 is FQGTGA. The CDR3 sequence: CASSSNRDTGELFF. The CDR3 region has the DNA TGTGCCAGCAGCTCGAACAGGGACACCGGGGAGCTGTTTTTT.

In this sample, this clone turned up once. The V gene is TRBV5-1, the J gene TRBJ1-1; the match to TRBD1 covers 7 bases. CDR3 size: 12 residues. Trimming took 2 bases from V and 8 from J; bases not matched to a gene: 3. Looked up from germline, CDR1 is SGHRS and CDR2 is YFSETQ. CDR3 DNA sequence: TGCGCCAGCAGCTTCCTAGGGGGCGAAGCTTTCTTT. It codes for CASSFLGGEAFF.

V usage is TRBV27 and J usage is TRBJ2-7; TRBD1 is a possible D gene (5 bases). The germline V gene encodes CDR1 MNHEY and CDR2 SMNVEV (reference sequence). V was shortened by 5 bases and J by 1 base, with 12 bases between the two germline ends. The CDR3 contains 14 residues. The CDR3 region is CASSPRTLSYEQYF. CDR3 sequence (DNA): TGTGCCAGCAGTCCTAGGACATTGTCCTACGAGCAGTACTTC.

The CDR3 loop is CSVGGLAGVRSTGELFF. The CDR3 DNA sequence: TGCAGCGTGGGGGGACTAGCGGGAGTCAGATCCACCGGGGAGCTGTTTTTT. The chain carries TRBV29-1 and TRBJ2-2; 14 positions match TRBD2. Germline V CDR1 and CDR2: SQVTM, ANQGSEA. J lost 4 bases, V lost 6 bases, and 10 bases had no gene match. The CDR3 consists of 17 residues.

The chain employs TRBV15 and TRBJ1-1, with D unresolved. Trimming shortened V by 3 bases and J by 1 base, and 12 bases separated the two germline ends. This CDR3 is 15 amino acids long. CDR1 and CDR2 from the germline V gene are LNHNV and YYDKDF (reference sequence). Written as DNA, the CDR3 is TGTGCCACCAGCAGTACACCCTCTGGGAACACTGAAGCTTTCTTT. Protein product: CATSSTPSGNTEAFF.

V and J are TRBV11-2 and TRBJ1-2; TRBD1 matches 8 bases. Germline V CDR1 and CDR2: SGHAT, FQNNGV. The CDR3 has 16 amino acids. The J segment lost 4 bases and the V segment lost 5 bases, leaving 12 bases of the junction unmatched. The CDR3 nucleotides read TGTGCCAGCAGCCCCGCGGGACAGGAGGGCCGCTATGGCTACACCTTC. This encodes CASSPAGQEGRYGYTF.